The 23 T cell receptor beta chains below come from one sample, sequenced in a study of cytomegalovirus exposure and HLA in healthy donors. Vbeta (60) and Jbeta (13) primers were used in the PCR. Measured with immunoSEQ multiplex PCR; TCRdb has only the in-frame clones, and not every one. The repertoire consists of under 40,000 clones, with over 90% occurring once and the leading ten covering approximately 2.4%. The sample consisted of PBMCs. The receptor set was obtained from a woman under 30 in good health and CMV-seronegative.

The chain links TRBV7-6 to TRBJ1-2; D ambiguous. Germline V gives CDR1 SGHVS, CDR2 FNYEAQ. V dropped 6 bases and J dropped 3 bases, with 23 bases sitting between them. This CDR3 has 17 amino acids. In DNA form, the CDR3 reads TGTGCCAGCAGTGAGGCTAGTGTTCGGAACGTCGACTATGGCTACACCTTC. It translates to CASSEASVRNVDYGYTF.

The CDR3 protein is CAWSPGTAGAFF. DNA of the CDR3: TGTGCCTGGAGTCCTGGGACAGCCGGGGCTTTCTTT. V and J are TRBV30 and TRBJ1-1, with 7 nucleotides matching TRBD1. The CDR3 totals 12 residues. The V segment lost 2 bases and the J segment 11 bases; nucleotides outside the gene matches: 8. From germline, CDR1 is GTSNPN and CDR2 SVGIG (reference sequence).

The gene calls are TRBV5-6 and TRBJ2-5, with D perhaps TRBD2 (5 bases). Germline CDR1 SGHDT, CDR2 YYEEEE. Trimming took 7 bases from V and 5 from J, leaving 15 bases between them. The CDR3 extends over 13 amino acids. The CDR3 nucleotides read TGTGCCAGCTCCCCTTCACCGGGGGAGACCCAGTACTTC. Protein product: CASSPSPGETQYF.

The J gene is TRBJ1-1, the V gene TRBV29-1; D is undetermined. Germline V gives CDR1 SQVTM, CDR2 ANQGSEA. The CDR3 is 16 residues long. V was trimmed by 0 bases and J by 5 bases, leaving 19 bases between them. CDR3 residues: CSVEDRSGSVWTEAFF. The CDR3 nucleotides are TGCAGCGTTGAAGATCGGTCAGGTTCTGTATGGACTGAAGCTTTCTTT.

This chain links TRBV6-5 with TRBJ1-5, with TRBD1 matching over 8 bases. The trim removed 6 bases at V and 5 bases at J, leaving 9 bases unmatched. The CDR3 runs to 15 residues. Per the germline V gene, CDR1 is MNHEY and CDR2 is SVGAGI. CDR3 region: CASRRGQGTDQPQHF. The CDR3 DNA reads TGTGCCAGCAGAAGAGGACAGGGTACGGATCAGCCCCAGCATTTT.

J is TRBJ2-2 and V is TRBV27; the match to TRBD1 covers 9 bases. Trimming at V came to 0 bases and at J to 11 bases, leaving 7 bases not matched to a gene. CDR1 is MNHEY and CDR2 is SMNVEV in the germline V gene (reference sequence). This CDR3 comprises 15 residues. The CDR3 region is CASSLSRDRARELFF. In DNA form, the CDR3 reads TGTGCCAGCAGTTTATCCCGGGACAGGGCACGAGAGCTGTTTTTT.

The V and J genes are TRBV7-2 and TRBJ2-1; a possible D gene is TRBD2 (6 bases). This CDR3 is 16 amino acids long. CDR1 and CDR2 from the germline V gene are SGHTA and FQGNSA. Trimming removed 0 bases at V and 0 bases at J, with 9 bases between. In DNA form, the CDR3 reads TGTGCCAGCAGCTTAGCGGCGCGGGGCTCCTACAATGAGCAGTTCTTC. It codes for CASSLAARGSYNEQFF. Filled out from reference TRBV7-2 and TRBJ2-1, the complete variable domain reads GAGVSQSPSNKVTEKGKDVELRCDPISGHTALYWYRQSLGQGLEFLIYFQGNSAPDKSGLPSDRFSAERTGGSVSTLTIQRTQQEDSAVYLCASSLAARGSYNEQFFGPGTRLTVL.

The genes are TRBV7-9 and TRBJ1-1; TRBD1 aligns across 7 bases. CDR3 size: 14 residues. Germline values: CDR1 SEHNR, CDR2 FQNEAQ (reference sequence). With 3 bases clipped from V and 2 bases from J, the junction kept 3 bases outside the gene matches. This CDR3 is CASSFGDRNTEAFF. The CDR3, as DNA: TGTGCCAGCAGCTTTGGGGACAGAAACACTGAAGCTTTCTTT. The full variable domain, completed using reference TRBV7-9 and TRBJ1-1, is DTGVSQNPRHKITKRGQNVTFRCDPISEHNRLYWYRQTLGQGPEFLTYFQNEAQLEKSRLLSDRFSAERPKGSFSTLEIQRTEQGDSAMYLCASSFGDRNTEAFFGQGTRLTVV.

The chain has TRBV28 and TRBJ1-3; perhaps TRBD1 as D (5 bases). Trimming removed 2 bases from V and 4 bases from J, with 12 bases in between. Germline CDR1 MDHEN, CDR2 SYDVKM. This CDR3 comprises 15 residues. The CDR3 loop reads CASSLGGVGGNTIYF. DNA for the CDR3: TGTGCCAGCAGTTTAGGAGGGGTTGGCGGAAACACCATATATTTT.

This clone was observed a handful of times. J is TRBJ1-3 and V is TRBV5-1, with TRBD1 matching 8 bases. Trimming at V came to 4 bases and at J to 0 bases, leaving 12 bases not matched to a gene. CDR1 SGHRS and CDR2 YFSETQ come from the germline V gene. The CDR3 covers 18 residues. The CDR3: CASSRRTGGWSSGNTIYF. CDR3 in DNA: TGCGCCAGCAGCCGTCGAACAGGGGGATGGTCCTCTGGAAACACCATATATTTT. Variable domain in full (rest from reference TRBV5-1 and TRBJ1-3): KAGVTQTPRYLIKTRGQQVTLSCSPISGHRSVSWYQQTPGQGLQFLFEYFSETQRNKGNFPGRFSGRQFSNSRSEMNVSTLELGDSALYLCASSRRTGGWSSGNTIYFGEGSWLTVV.

V is TRBV27 and J is TRBJ1-2; perhaps TRBD1 as D (6 bases). V was clipped by 6 bases and J by 8 bases, with 16 bases between them. This CDR3 region has 13 residues. Germline V lookup: CDR1 MNHEY, CDR2 SMNVEV (reference sequence). The CDR3 DNA follows: TGTGCCAGCAGCCGCGGACAGTCCGGCGGCTACACCTTC. Protein sequence: CASSRGQSGGYTF.

The J gene is TRBJ2-3, the V gene TRBV5-4; TRBD2 might be the D (6 bases). CDR1 SGHNT and CDR2 YYREEE come from the germline V gene (reference sequence). The CDR3 totals 17 residues. Trimming stripped 4 bases from V and 4 bases from J, with 22 bases between. The CDR3 coding sequence is TGTGCCAGCAGCGAAGGGCTGGCGGGATTCCGTTCAGATACGCAGTATTTT. Translated, it gives CASSEGLAGFRSDTQYF.

The CDR3 nucleotides read TGTGCCAGCAGCCTCAACGGGGGGGGTAAATACGAGCAGTACTTC. It specifies CASSLNGGGKYEQYF. V usage is TRBV7-2 and J usage is TRBJ2-7; 8 nucleotides agree with TRBD2. Germline lookup yields CDR1 SGHTA and CDR2 FQGNSA. The CDR3 spans 15 residues. V gave up 5 bases and J gave up 4 bases; unmatched junction bases: 10.

A note on this clone: At one boundary the junction diverges from the germline segment, which might be a read error. The J gene is TRBJ1-2, the V gene TRBV7-9, with TRBD1 matching 7 bases. The CDR3 loop spans 16 amino acids. Germline V gene data show CDR1 as SEHNR and CDR2 as FQNEAQ (reference sequence). CDR3 coding DNA: TGTTCCAGCAGCCCCCGACAGGGAGGAATGATAAGTGGCTACACCTTC. Its translation is CSSSPRQGGMISGYTF.

The V call is TRBV5-6, the J call TRBJ1-5, with unresolved D. Germline-derived CDR1 and CDR2 are SGHDT and YYEEEE. This CDR3 has 13 amino acids. Trimming shortened V by 4 bases and J by 9 bases, and 14 bases separated the two germline ends. In DNA, the CDR3 is TGTGCCAGCAGCCCTGGGAGGTCGTGGCCCCAGCATTTT. It translates to CASSPGRSWPQHF. Full variable domain (outside the CDR3, taken from reference TRBV5-6 and TRBJ1-5): DAGVTQSPTHLIKTRGQQVTLRCSPKSGHDTVSWYQQALGQGPQFIFQYYEEEERQRGNFPDRFSGHQFPNYSSELNVNALLLGDSALYLCASSPGRSWPQHFGDGTRLSIL.

The CDR3 DNA sequence: TGTGCCAGCAGCTTAAGACTAGCGGGACGGGGGGATTCGCAGTATTTT. This encodes CASSLRLAGRGDSQYF. The V call is TRBV5-4, the J call TRBJ2-3, with 11 bases aligning to TRBD2. V gave up 2 bases and J gave up 10 bases; unmatched junction bases: 12. Germline V CDR1 and CDR2: SGHNT, YYREEE (reference sequence). The CDR3 sequence is 16 residues long.

This sequence joins TRBV28 and TRBJ2-5; weak D call: TRBD2 (5 bases). Germline V gene data show CDR1 as MDHEN and CDR2 as SYDVKM. CDR3 length: 15 amino acids. V shed 0 bases and J shed 5 bases, with 13 bases lying between them. The DNA of the CDR3 is TGTGCCAGCAGTTTATGGGGATGGACTCGGGAGACCCAGTACTTC. Protein: CASSLWGWTRETQYF.

This clone was counted a single time. V usage is TRBV6-1 and J usage is TRBJ2-1, with 12 bases matching TRBD1. The CDR3 loop spans 15 amino acids. After removal of 8 bases from V and 8 bases from J, the junction contained 10 bases not matched to a gene. Germline values: CDR1 MNHNS, CDR2 SASEGT. In nucleotides, the CDR3 is TGTGCCAGCGGGAAACCCGGGACAGGGGGCTATGAGCAGTTCTTC. This gives the protein CASGKPGTGGYEQFF.

The J gene is TRBJ2-3, the V gene TRBV27; D unresolved. The CDR3 covers 14 residues. From germline, CDR1 is MNHEY and CDR2 SMNVEV (reference sequence). V was pared by 5 bases and J by 1 base, with 10 bases between. The CDR3 nucleotides read TGTGCCAGCAGTCGAACACCCGGCACAGATACGCAGTATTTT. This gives the protein CASSRTPGTDTQYF.

The chain has TRBV5-1 and TRBJ2-7, with D possibly TRBD2 on 5 matching bases. The CDR3 contains 13 residues. Germline loops: CDR1 SGHRS, CDR2 YFSETQ. V was cut by 4 bases and J by 4 bases, with 12 bases left in between. As DNA, the CDR3 is TGCGCCAGCAGCCCGGACTCCCCATACGAGCAGTACTTC. This gives the protein CASSPDSPYEQYF.

This sequence joins TRBV19 and TRBJ1-5; D is undetermined. Germline CDR1 LNHDA, CDR2 SQIVND (reference sequence). The CDR3 is made up of 15 amino acids. V lost 3 bases and J lost 3, with 12 bases in between. CDR3 region: CASSMAGTPNQPQHF. In nucleotides, the CDR3 is TGTGCCAGTAGTATGGCAGGCACCCCCAATCAGCCCCAGCATTTT.

This chain uses TRBV2 with TRBJ2-3; perhaps TRBD1 as D (6 bases). The CDR3 contains 14 residues. V was pared by 7 bases and J by 9 bases, with 20 bases between. In germline, CDR1 is SNHLY, CDR2 FYNNEI. Here the CDR3 DNA reads TGTGCCAGCACCTTAGGGGGTTCTGCCGGCACGCAGTATTTT. This encodes CASTLGGSAGTQYF.

This chain joins TRBV19 and TRBJ2-1, with 14 bases identical to TRBD2. Germline trimming cut 6 bases from V and 8 bases from J; bases unmatched to any gene: 6. The CDR3 has 15 amino acids. In germline, CDR1 is LNHDA, CDR2 SQIVND (reference sequence). CDR3 DNA: TGTGCCAGTAGATACGGGACTAGCGGGAGCGATGAGCAGTTCTTC. Encoded protein: CASRYGTSGSDEQFF.